This is a list of T cell receptor beta chains from one sample in a study of shared clonotypes between healthy human individuals. Method: immunoSEQ multiplex PCR; TCRdb's copy keeps in-frame clones and lacks some. The data contain about 700,000 clones, roughly 70% of them singletons. Material: memory CD4+ T cells sorted from blood. These TCRs come from a woman in her twenties or thirties in good health. The CDR3 runs from the conserved cysteine through the conserved F or W. A D gene is named only where the DNA matches it firmly. A clone size is listed for some rows: how often the clone was seen (once, few, many), or a class if it is expanded.

abundance	v_gene	d_gene	j_gene	CDR3aa	CDR3nt
.	TRBV7-9	.	TRBJ2-2	CASSHEGTIPSGELFF	TGTGCCAGCAGCCACGAAGGGACCATCCCATCCGGGGAGCTGTTTTTT
.	TRBV4-1	.	TRBJ1-2	CASSQDSRDVSSRGYTF	TGCGCCAGCAGCCAAGATAGCAGGGACGTCTCGTCGAGGGGCTACACCTTC
.	TRBV7-2	.	TRBJ2-7	CASSLWGYEQYF	TGTGCCAGCAGCTTATGGGGCTACGAGCAGTACTTC
.	TRBV6-1	.	TRBJ2-5	CASTVTVQETQYF	TGTGCCAGCACTGTCACAGTACAAGAGACCCAGTACTTC
.	TRBV2	.	TRBJ1-5	CASSPGRGNQPQHF	TGTGCCAGCAGTCCAGGCAGGGGAAATCAGCCCCAGCATTTT
.	TRBV18	.	TRBJ1-2	CASSPSTGINYGYTF	TGTGCCAGCTCACCAAGTACAGGGATAAACTATGGCTACACCTTC
.	TRBV27	.	TRBJ1-1	CASGPGWTTEAFF	TGTGCCAGCGGTCCAGGGTGGACCACTGAAGCTTTCTTT
.	TRBV10-3	TRBD2	TRBJ2-7	CAIRRELAGGIYEQYF	TGTGCCATCAGACGAGAACTAGCGGGAGGCATCTACGAGCAGTACTTC
few	TRBV11-2	.	TRBJ2-2	CASVSNRAKGRELFF	TGTGCCAGCGTGTCTAACCGGGCCAAAGGCCGGGAGCTGTTTTTT
.	TRBV7-9	.	TRBJ1-1	CASSSSDGKQAFF	TGTGCCAGCAGCTCCTCGGACGGTAAACAAGCTTTCTTT
.	TRBV27	TRBD2	TRBJ2-2	CASGGTSVTGELFF	TGTGCCAGCGGTGGGACTAGCGTCACCGGGGAGCTGTTTTTT
.	TRBV29-1	TRBD2	TRBJ2-3	CSPPPSGGEQYF	TGCAGTCCTCCTCCGTCGGGGGGGGAGCAGTATTTT
few	TRBV20-1	.	TRBJ1-2	CSGQDYGYTF	TGCAGTGGGCAGGACTATGGCTACACCTTC
.	TRBV6-1	.	TRBJ1-5	CASSEALRPTSNQPQHF	TGTGCCAGCAGTGAAGCGCTTCGCCCCACCAGCAATCAGCCCCAGCATTTT
once	TRBV18	.	TRBJ1-5	CASSPRTTKAGQPQHF	TGTGCCAGCTCACCACGGACGACCAAGGCCGGTCAGCCCCAGCATTTT
.	TRBV4-1	.	TRBJ2-1	CASSQVGSEQFF	TGCGCCAGCAGCCAGGTAGGATCTGAGCAGTTCTTC
.	TRBV2	.	TRBJ2-5	CASSEAAETQYF	TGTGCCAGCAGTGAAGCGGCAGAGACCCAGTACTTC
.	TRBV19	.	TRBJ2-6	CASSMGLSSGANVLTF	TGTGCCAGTAGTATGGGCTTATCCTCTGGGGCCAACGTCCTGACTTTC
.	TRBV2	.	TRBJ2-6	CASSMARAGANVLTF	TGTGCCAGCAGTATGGCCAGGGCTGGGGCCAACGTCCTGACTTTC
.	TRBV29-1	TRBD1	TRBJ2-3	CSVETPGQGSSPTDTQYF	TGCAGCGTTGAAACCCCGGGACAGGGCTCCTCGCCCACAGATACGCAGTATTTT
.	TRBV7-8	.	TRBJ2-1	CASSLLGFRSPSNEQFF	TGTGCCAGCAGCTTGTTGGGTTTTAGGTCCCCCAGCAATGAGCAGTTCTTC
.	TRBV11-2	.	TRBJ1-2	CASSFTWDGGDYGYTF	TGTGCCAGCAGTTTTACTTGGGACGGAGGGGACTACGGCTACACCTTC
.	TRBV27	.	TRBJ2-5	CASRDTLKETQYF	TGTGCCAGCAGAGACACATTGAAAGAGACCCAGTACTTC
.	TRBV19	.	TRBJ1-5	CASSISRARSPQHF	TGTGCCAGTAGTATCTCAAGGGCTCGTTCACCCCAGCATTTT
.	TRBV7-3	TRBD2	TRBJ2-1	CASSSRTSGSAEQFF	TGTGCCAGCAGCTCCAGGACTAGCGGGAGTGCTGAGCAGTTCTTC
.	TRBV11-2	.	TRBJ1-1	CASSLGQSLGVAEAFF	TGTGCCAGCAGCTTAGGGCAGAGTCTGGGTGTAGCTGAAGCTTTCTTT
few	TRBV7-8	TRBD2	TRBJ2-2	CASSFDASGSWSANTGELFF	TGTGCCAGCAGCTTTGATGCTAGCGGGAGTTGGTCCGCGAACACCGGGGAGCTGTTTTTT
.	TRBV11-2	TRBD2	TRBJ2-5	CASSRTSSPGETQYF	TGTGCCAGCAGTCGGACTAGCAGCCCGGGAGAGACCCAGTACTTC
.	TRBV5-5	TRBD1	TRBJ1-4	CASSFWTGGQEKLFF	TGTGCCAGCAGCTTCTGGACAGGGGGTCAGGAAAAACTGTTTTTT
few	TRBV27	TRBD1	TRBJ1-2	CASSYGQGNYGYTF	TGTGCCAGCAGTTATGGACAGGGTAACTATGGCTACACCTTC
.	TRBV6-5	.	TRBJ1-3	CAAQSSGNTIYF	TGTGCCGCGCAGAGCTCTGGAAACACCATATATTTT
.	TRBV19	TRBD2	TRBJ2-1	CASSPGLAGGLTYNEQFF	TGTGCCAGTAGTCCGGGACTAGCGGGAGGGCTTACCTACAATGAGCAGTTCTTC
.	TRBV7-2	.	TRBJ1-5	CASSPYYSNQPQHF	TGTGCCAGCAGCCCTTATTATAGCAATCAGCCCCAGCATTTT
.	TRBV29-1	TRBD2	TRBJ2-2	CSGSGLAGEHTGELFF	TGCAGCGGATCCGGTCTAGCGGGAGAGCACACCGGGGAGCTGTTTTTT
once	TRBV6-1	.	TRBJ1-1	CASSGPTVLTSEAFF	TGTGCCAGCAGTGGCCCGACAGTCCTTACATCTGAAGCTTTCTTT
few	TRBV6-6	TRBD1	TRBJ1-5	CASRRTGDFQPQHF	TGTGCCAGCAGAAGGACAGGGGATTTTCAGCCCCAGCATTTT
.	TRBV7-6	.	TRBJ2-7	CASSLGKGRTLSYEQYF	TGTGCCAGCAGCTTAGGGAAGGGCCGGACCCTCTCCTACGAGCAGTACTTC
.	TRBV28	.	TRBJ2-4	CASSNAARVAKNIQYF	TGTGCCAGCAGTAACGCTGCAAGGGTAGCCAAAAACATTCAGTACTTC
once	TRBV2	.	TRBJ2-7	CASSALTATSSYEQYF	TGTGCCAGCAGTGCTTTGACAGCCACGAGCTCCTACGAGCAGTACTTC
.	TRBV5-1	TRBD1	TRBJ2-7	CASSLGGQGRYEQYF	TGCGCCAGCAGTTTAGGGGGACAGGGGCGCTACGAGCAGTACTTC
.	TRBV6-4	.	TRBJ2-1	CASSDSRGSSYNEQFF	TGTGCCAGCAGTGACTCTCGGGGTTCCTCCTACAATGAGCAGTTCTTC
.	TRBV28	.	TRBJ1-1	CASKTPPRRGNTEAFF	TGTGCCAGCAAAACTCCCCCGAGGAGGGGGAACACTGAAGCTTTCTTT
.	TRBV6-9	TRBD1	TRBJ1-3	CASSPRDRGFGNTIYF	TGTGCCAGCAGTCCCCGGGACAGGGGTTTTGGAAACACCATATATTTT
few	TRBV20-1	TRBD2	TRBJ2-7	CSAPTSVEQYF	TGCAGTGCCCCGACTAGCGTCGAGCAGTACTTC
.	TRBV28	.	TRBJ1-2	CASSLGLDNYGYTF	TGTGCCAGCAGTTTAGGGCTGGACAACTATGGCTACACCTTC
.	TRBV5-1	TRBD2	TRBJ2-1	CASSLNAGGGGEQFF	TGCGCCAGCAGCTTGAATGCGGGAGGAGGAGGCGAGCAGTTCTTC
.	TRBV28	TRBD1	TRBJ2-7	CASSSGQGTYEQYF	TGTGCCAGCAGTTCGGGACAGGGCACCTACGAGCAGTACTTC
once	TRBV28	.	TRBJ2-7	CASTFGAYEQYF	TGTGCCAGCACTTTTGGGGCCTACGAGCAGTACTTC
.	TRBV28	.	TRBJ1-5	CASSSPYSNQPQHF	TGTGCCAGCAGTTCCCCCTATAGCAATCAGCCCCAGCATTTT
.	TRBV5-1	.	TRBJ1-3	CASSLTVGLGHTIYF	TGCGCCAGCAGCTTGACAGTAGGGCTTGGACACACCATATATTTT
.	TRBV7-9	.	TRBJ2-1	CASSLGIGDAEQFF	TGTGCCAGCAGCTTAGGAATAGGGGACGCTGAGCAGTTCTTC
few	TRBV4-1	.	TRBJ1-3	CASSQNSITVFSGNTIYF	TGCGCCAGCAGCCAAAATAGCATAACGGTGTTCTCTGGAAACACCATATATTTT
few	TRBV7-2	TRBD2	TRBJ2-5	CASSRTSGIALETQYF	TGTGCCAGCAGCCGAACTAGCGGGATCGCCCTAGAGACCCAGTACTTC
few	TRBV5-1	.	TRBJ2-3	CASSPEGGVLDTQYF	TGCGCCAGCAGCCCCGAGGGGGGAGTTCTGGATACGCAGTATTTT